The clone carrying this T cell receptor (beta chain) was seen many times. This sample was included in a study of T cells in Graves' hyperthyroidism and ophthalmopathy. Template material for amplifying TCR beta CDR3 regions consisted of RNA transcripts. HTBI primers drove first-round RT-PCR of the TCR CDR3. TCRdb analysed the multiplex PCR reads with MiXCR anew, one entry per CDR3 protein. The profile covers about 600,000 distinct CDR3 sequences, with more than 15% appearing a single time and more than 3% taken by the ten largest. Germline CDR1 and CDR2: DFQATT and SNEGSKA (reference sequence). Trimming stripped 0 bases from V and 1 base from J, with 6 bases between. The CDR3 consists of 13 residues.

The rearrangement uses TRBV20-1 and TRBJ1-1; D remains ambiguous. The receptor was derived from a woman aged 40 to 49 with Graves' ophthalmopathy. The source material was blood. The CDR3 reads CSARDDPNTEAFF. The CDR3 coding sequence is TGCAGTGCTAGAGATGATCCGAACACTGAAGCTTTCTTT.